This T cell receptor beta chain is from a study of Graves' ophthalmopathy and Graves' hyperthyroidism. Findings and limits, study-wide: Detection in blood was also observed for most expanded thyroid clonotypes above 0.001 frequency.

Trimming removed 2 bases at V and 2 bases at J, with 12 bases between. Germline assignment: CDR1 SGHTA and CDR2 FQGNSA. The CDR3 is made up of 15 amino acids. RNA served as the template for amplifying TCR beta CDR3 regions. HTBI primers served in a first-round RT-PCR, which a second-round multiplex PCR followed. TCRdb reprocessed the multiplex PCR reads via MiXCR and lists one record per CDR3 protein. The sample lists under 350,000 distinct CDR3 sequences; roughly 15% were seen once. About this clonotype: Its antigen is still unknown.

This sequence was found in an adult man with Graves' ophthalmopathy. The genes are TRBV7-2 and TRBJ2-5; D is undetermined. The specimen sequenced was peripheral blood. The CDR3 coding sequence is TGTGCCAGCAGCTTACCAGTTCGACCTCAAGAGACCCAGTACTTC. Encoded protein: CASSLPVRPQETQYF.